These T cell receptor beta chains were read from a single sample in a study of T cell changes during pregnancy in multiple sclerosis. Some clones are missing from TCRdb's copy, which holds only in-frame ones; the method was immunoSEQ multiplex PCR. The profile shows about 79,000 clones, about 93% of them singletons. Sequencing was performed on CD4+ T cells from peripheral blood mononuclear cells, taken in the second trimester of pregnancy. These receptor sequences come from a female donor with multiple sclerosis, enrolled in a pregnancy study. Each CDR3 is given with its conserved first and last residue. The D gene is left open where the match is weak. Size is stated for part of the rows, as once, few or many counts, or as a class when the clone is expanded.

J: TRBJ1-2
length: 15
D: -
size: -
V: TRBV18
DNA: TGTGCCAGCTCACCACCGGTAGGACTGAACTATGGCTACACCTTC
CDR3: CASSPPVGLNYGYTF

J: TRBJ1-2
length: 15
D: TRBD1
size: -
V: TRBV7-2
DNA: TGTGCCAGCAGCTTCCGGGACAGGAGTTTCTATGGCTACACCTTC
CDR3: CASSFRDRSFYGYTF

J: TRBJ2-7
length: 12
D: TRBD2
size: -
V: TRBV6-1
DNA: TGTGCCAGCAAGCGGGGCCCCTACGAGCAGTACTTC
CDR3: CASKRGPYEQYF

J: TRBJ2-1
length: 15
D: -
size: -
V: TRBV5-3
DNA: TGTGCCAGAAGCCCCCGCCGACAACACTACAATGAGCAGTTCTTC
CDR3: CARSPRRQHYNEQFF

J: TRBJ1-6
length: 15
D: -
size: -
V: TRBV5-6
DNA: TGTGCCAGCAGCCTAAAGGCCGGGACTTTCGCACCCCTCCACTTT
CDR3: CASSLKAGTFAPLHF

J: TRBJ2-7
length: 14
D: TRBD1
size: -
V: TRBV5-1
DNA: TGCGCCAGCAGCTTGGGGGGACAGGGGTACGAGCAGTACTTC
CDR3: CASSLGGQGYEQYF

J: TRBJ2-2
length: 14
D: TRBD1
size: -
V: TRBV28
DNA: TGTGCCAGCAGTGAACCAGGGGGAACCGGGGAGCTGTTTTTT
CDR3: CASSEPGGTGELFF

J: TRBJ2-1
length: 15
D: -
size: -
V: TRBV27
DNA: TGTGCCAGCAGTTTAGCACGGACACTGTACAATGAGCAGTTCTTC
CDR3: CASSLARTLYNEQFF

J: TRBJ2-3
length: 14
D: -
size: -
V: TRBV6-5
DNA: TGTGCCAGCACCTCGCCGAGGAGCACAGATACGCAGTATTTT
CDR3: CASTSPRSTDTQYF

J: TRBJ1-1
length: 16
D: TRBD1
size: -
V: TRBV15
DNA: TGTGCCACCAGCAGAGTATCCGGGACAGGGATGACTGAAGCTTTCTTT
CDR3: CATSRVSGTGMTEAFF

J: TRBJ2-5
length: 13
D: -
size: -
V: TRBV11-2
DNA: TGTGCCAGCAGTCGGGGGGCCCAAGAGACCCAGTACTTC
CDR3: CASSRGAQETQYF

J: TRBJ2-2
length: 13
D: -
size: -
V: TRBV7-9
DNA: TGTGCCAGCGTGCCCGCGGCACACGGGGAGCTGTTTTTT
CDR3: CASVPAAHGELFF

J: TRBJ1-1
length: 12
D: -
size: once
V: TRBV27
DNA: TGTGCCAGCAGTTCGACGGGCACTGAAGCTTTCTTT
CDR3: CASSSTGTEAFF

J: TRBJ1-1
length: 14
D: TRBD1
size: -
V: TRBV7-8
DNA: TGTGCCAGCAGCGGACAGGGGGGTGGGACTGAAGCTTTCTTT
CDR3: CASSGQGGGTEAFF

J: TRBJ1-5
length: 17
D: TRBD1
size: -
V: TRBV2
DNA: TGTGCCAGTGACACCCGGACAGGGGGCGATAGCAATCAGCCCCAGCATTTT
CDR3: CASDTRTGGDSNQPQHF

J: TRBJ2-5
length: 14
D: -
size: -
V: TRBV9
DNA: TGTGCCAGCAGCGTAGGGGGGCGCGGGGAGACCCAGTACTTC
CDR3: CASSVGGRGETQYF

J: TRBJ1-2
length: 13
D: -
size: -
V: TRBV9
DNA: TGTGCCAGCACATCGGTCTCTAACTATGGCTACACCTTC
CDR3: CASTSVSNYGYTF

J: TRBJ1-3
length: 15
D: -
size: -
V: TRBV5-4
DNA: TGTGCCAGCAGCTTGATTGGGGGGAATTTAAACACCATATATTTT
CDR3: CASSLIGGNLNTIYF

J: TRBJ2-4
length: 15
D: TRBD2
size: -
V: TRBV6-1
DNA: TGTGCCAGCAGTGATGGTAGCGGGGGTAAAAACATTCAGTACTTC
CDR3: CASSDGSGGKNIQYF

J: TRBJ1-1
length: 12
D: TRBD1
size: -
V: TRBV29-1
DNA: TGCAGCGTGGGACAGACCAACACTGAAGCTTTCTTT
CDR3: CSVGQTNTEAFF

J: TRBJ2-7
length: 13
D: -
size: -
V: TRBV7-2
DNA: TGTGCCAGCAGCTTAGGACAGCCCTACGAGCAGTACTTC
CDR3: CASSLGQPYEQYF

J: TRBJ2-3
length: 17
D: TRBD1
size: -
V: TRBV7-2
DNA: TGTGCCAGCAGCTCTAAAACATCAGGGGGCCGGACAGATACGCAGTATTTT
CDR3: CASSSKTSGGRTDTQYF

J: TRBJ1-5
length: 12
D: -
size: -
V: TRBV7-2
DNA: TGTGCCAGCAGCCTAACACAGGGGCCCCAGCATTTT
CDR3: CASSLTQGPQHF

J: TRBJ2-7
length: 14
D: TRBD1
size: once
V: TRBV5-1
DNA: TGCGCCAGCAAAAGGACAGGGGACTCCTACGAGCAGTACTTC
CDR3: CASKRTGDSYEQYF

J: TRBJ1-4
length: 12
D: -
size: -
V: TRBV30
DNA: TGTGCCTGGAGCGCAACTAATGAAAAACTGTTTTTT
CDR3: CAWSATNEKLFF

J: TRBJ1-3
length: 14
D: -
size: -
V: TRBV13
DNA: TGTGCCAGCAGCCGGGGAGTTTCTGGAAACACCATATATTTT
CDR3: CASSRGVSGNTIYF

J: TRBJ2-7
length: 15
D: -
size: -
V: TRBV2
DNA: TGTGCCAGCAGTACCGGACTAATTTCGGTGGACGAGCAGTACTTC
CDR3: CASSTGLISVDEQYF

J: TRBJ2-5
length: 16
D: TRBD2
size: -
V: TRBV9
DNA: TGTGCCAGCAGCGCCCGCCAGGGACTAGCGGTAGAGACCCAGTACTTC
CDR3: CASSARQGLAVETQYF

J: TRBJ1-1
length: 14
D: -
size: -
V: TRBV6-5
DNA: TGTGCCAGCAGTTTAGAAGCAGGGAACACTGAAGCTTTCTTT
CDR3: CASSLEAGNTEAFF

J: TRBJ2-1
length: 15
D: -
size: -
V: TRBV11-3
DNA: TGTGCCAGCAGCGCCCTAGGAGGGTTGAACGATGAGCAGTTCTTC
CDR3: CASSALGGLNDEQFF

J: TRBJ2-2
length: 14
D: -
size: -
V: TRBV6-6
DNA: TGTGCCAGCAGTTTCGTGGGAGAATACGGGGAGCTGTTTTTT
CDR3: CASSFVGEYGELFF

J: TRBJ2-5
length: 14
D: -
size: -
V: TRBV19
DNA: TGTGCCAGTAGCAATCGGGGGGCTTCTACCACCCAGTACTTC
CDR3: CASSNRGASTTQYF

J: TRBJ2-2
length: 15
D: -
size: -
V: TRBV4-1
DNA: TGCGCCAGCAGCCAATTAGACAGGAACACCGGGGAGCTGTTTTTT
CDR3: CASSQLDRNTGELFF

J: TRBJ2-1
length: 18
D: TRBD2
size: -
V: TRBV6-1
DNA: TGTGCCAGCAGTGAAGAGGAGCGGAGTCCCCGGCGGGGGAATGAGCAGTTCTTC
CDR3: CASSEEERSPRRGNEQFF

J: TRBJ2-1
length: 14
D: TRBD1
size: -
V: TRBV29-1
DNA: TGCAGCGTCCCCCCGGGACAGGGGTACCGGGAGCAGTTCTTC
CDR3: CSVPPGQGYREQFF

J: TRBJ2-1
length: 13
D: -
size: -
V: TRBV7-9
DNA: TGTGCCAGTGCCGCGGGGCAATACAATGAGCAGTTCTTC
CDR3: CASAAGQYNEQFF

J: TRBJ1-5
length: 12
D: -
size: once
V: TRBV6-1
DNA: TGTGCCAGCAGCGAGGTTTACCAGCCCCAGCATTTT
CDR3: CASSEVYQPQHF

J: TRBJ2-1
length: 14
D: TRBD1
size: -
V: TRBV30
DNA: TGTGCCTGGAGTGTTCGGGACAGGGTTAATGAGCAGTTCTTC
CDR3: CAWSVRDRVNEQFF

J: TRBJ2-2
length: 16
D: -
size: -
V: TRBV27
DNA: TGTGCCAGCAGTGCCCAAGCGGACGCGAACACCGGGGAGCTGTTTTTT
CDR3: CASSAQADANTGELFF

J: TRBJ2-1
length: 15
D: TRBD2
size: -
V: TRBV30
DNA: TGTGCCTGGAGTCCAGGACTAGCGGACTACAATGAGCAGTTCTTC
CDR3: CAWSPGLADYNEQFF

J: TRBJ1-1
length: 15
D: -
size: -
V: TRBV7-3
DNA: TGTGCCAGCAGCTTACAAGCAGGGCGGAACACTGAAGCTTTCTTT
CDR3: CASSLQAGRNTEAFF

J: TRBJ2-5
length: 14
D: -
size: -
V: TRBV29-1
DNA: TGCAGCGTGGCCCCCGGAGACCCGCGAGAGACCCAGTACTTC
CDR3: CSVAPGDPRETQYF

J: TRBJ1-3
length: 16
D: -
size: -
V: TRBV27
DNA: TGTGCCAGCAGTGCGAACAGCAGGGTCTTTGGAAACACCATATATTTT
CDR3: CASSANSRVFGNTIYF

J: TRBJ1-2
length: 13
D: TRBD1
size: -
V: TRBV5-1
DNA: TGCGCCAGCAGCTTGGTACAGGGGACTGGCTACACCTTC
CDR3: CASSLVQGTGYTF

J: TRBJ2-7
length: 15
D: TRBD2
size: -
V: TRBV6-5
DNA: TGTGCCAGCAGCCCACGGTTGGCGGGAGTCTACGAGCAGTACTTC
CDR3: CASSPRLAGVYEQYF

J: TRBJ2-3
length: 13
D: -
size: -
V: TRBV7-3
DNA: TGTGCCAGCAGACCGGGACTTTCAGATACGCAGTATTTT
CDR3: CASRPGLSDTQYF

J: TRBJ2-1
length: 16
D: TRBD1
size: -
V: TRBV5-6
DNA: TGTGCCAGCAGCGACCGGGACAGGGGACCCAACAATGAGCAGTTCTTC
CDR3: CASSDRDRGPNNEQFF

J: TRBJ1-3
length: 15
D: TRBD1
size: -
V: TRBV30
DNA: TGTGCCTGGAACGGACAGGGGGCGAATGGAAACACCATATATTTT
CDR3: CAWNGQGANGNTIYF

J: TRBJ2-7
length: 14
D: TRBD1
size: -
V: TRBV5-1
DNA: TGCGCCAGCAGCTCGCTGACAGGGGGTTACGAGCAGTACTTC
CDR3: CASSSLTGGYEQYF

J: TRBJ1-5
length: 13
D: -
size: -
V: TRBV19
DNA: TGTGCCAGTACCACGACAGGAAATCAGCCCCAGCATTTT
CDR3: CASTTTGNQPQHF

J: TRBJ2-7
length: 13
D: -
size: -
V: TRBV7-2
DNA: TGTGCCAGCAGCTTACCTACAGTCTACGAGCAGTACTTC
CDR3: CASSLPTVYEQYF

J: TRBJ2-3
length: 14
D: TRBD2
size: -
V: TRBV4-1
DNA: TGCGCCAGCAATCTAGCGGGTTCCACAGATACGCAGTATTTT
CDR3: CASNLAGSTDTQYF

J: TRBJ2-1
length: 13
D: -
size: -
V: TRBV12-5
DNA: TGTGCTAGTTCGGCAGGGGTCTACAATGAGCAGTTCTTC
CDR3: CASSAGVYNEQFF